The present entry profiles one T cell receptor beta chain with its context. It has no known antigen specificity. No base-level quality is on record; no much larger clone is a single base apart. The sample originates from a study of technical replicates of blood from four donors (dated by TCRdb to the late 2010s). The CDR3 contains 15 residues, cysteine and phenylalanine counted. Of the read, only the CDR3 DNA is kept; its 45 bases are in frame from base 1. Per the germline V gene (reference sequence), LNHDA is the CDR1 and SQIVND is the CDR2. V loses 6 bases of germline sequence and J loses 2 bases, and the interval between the two ends is 14 bases. Library preparation employed the immunoSEQ multiplex PCR assay. Held by TCRdb, this immuneACCESS table contains in-frame sequences only and omits some clones. Under half of the omission traces to an unresolved V gene where checked; the cause of the rest is unknown. For this sample there are about 83,000 clones; 92% appear just once. The biggest ten clones account for 0.27% of the sample.

The receptor's source is a human donor in good health. The chain is made from TRBV19 and TRBJ1-5, with the D gene uncertain. The sequenced sample was T cells isolated from PBMCs. The nucleotide sequence reads as follows: TGTGCCAGTAGGGTTGGCGGGTTGGGCAATCAGCCCCAGCATTTT. Its protein reads: CASRVGGLGNQPQHF.